This section outlines one T cell receptor beta chain sequence together with its context. The antigen is undetermined. This entry is derived from a study of vaccination and CD4 T cells after COVID-19. Looking at the study overall: After nasal swab PCR-confirmed SARS-CoV-2, fewer than ten convalescents had mild disease and one severe.

With the Oncomine TCR Beta short-read assay, DNA from cultured CD4+ T cells was sequenced. The source of extracted genomic DNA was cultured CD4+ T cells. TCRdb re-derived calls from the PCR reads in MiXCR, one entry per CDR3 protein. Of roughly 5,400 distinct CDR3 sequences listed, over 30% were seen once; the top ten hold 30% to 35%. Sample treatment: roughly nine-day PBMC culture with coronavirus spike peptide pools or control peptides (ViraFEST assay). The CDR3 sequence is 12 residues long. The germline V and J ends were trimmed by 4 bases and 1 base, with 5 bases remaining between them. Germline loops: CDR1 SNHLY, CDR2 FYNNEI.

This specimen was CD4+ T cells from blood, cultured in vitro, taken after SARS-CoV-2 vaccination. The receptor comes from a human donor who had recovered from COVID-19. The chain combines TRBV2 with TRBJ2-7; D is undetermined. Here the CDR3 reads CASSVSSYEQYF. In DNA form, the CDR3 reads TGTGCCAGCAGTGTATCATCCTACGAGCAGTACTTC.